Following are 30 T cell receptor beta chains from one sample sequenced in a study of blood T cell repertoires in COVID-19. The method was immunoSEQ multiplex PCR; TCRdb's version includes in-frame clones alone and lacks a portion of them. The table shows approximately 70,000 clones, with about 91% occurring only once. Input material: peripheral blood. These receptors all come from a woman aged 60 to 75 with active COVID-19.

The gene calls are TRBV5-4 and TRBJ2-1, with 7 bases aligning to TRBD2. Germline V lookup: CDR1 SGHNT, CDR2 YYREEE (reference sequence). The CDR3 runs to 16 residues. With V trimmed by 2 bases and J by 1 base, 6 bases remained unmatched. The CDR3 DNA reads TGTGCCAGCAGCTTAGCCGGGAGGCTTTCCTACAATGAGCAGTTCTTC. This codes for CASSLAGRLSYNEQFF.

The chain is built from TRBV5-6 and TRBJ1-2; D is possibly TRBD1 (5 bases). The germline CDR1 and CDR2 sequences are SGHDT and YYEEEE. The length of the CDR3 is 13 residues. V was clipped by 4 bases and J by 4 bases, with 11 bases between them. This CDR3 is CASSGPGGYGYTF. For the CDR3, the DNA is TGTGCCAGCAGCGGTCCCGGGGGCTATGGCTACACCTTC.

This chain joins TRBV7-9 and TRBJ1-4; 7 bases match TRBD1. V shed 4 bases and J 7 bases; nucleotides not matched to a gene: 9. CDR3 size: 15 residues. CDR1 SEHNR and CDR2 FQNEAQ come from the germline V gene (reference sequence). The CDR3 sequence: CASSWGQSVGEKLFF. The DNA for the CDR3 is TGTGCCAGCAGCTGGGGACAGTCAGTAGGTGAAAAACTGTTTTTT.

This chain links TRBV7-8 with TRBJ1-1; D is unclear. Deletions cut 5 bases from V and 1 base from J, with 8 bases between. The CDR3 spans 13 residues. Germline lookup yields CDR1 SGHVS and CDR2 FQNEAQ. CDR3 sequence (DNA): TGTGCCAGCAGCCCCACAAGGAACACTGAAGCTTTCTTT. It specifies CASSPTRNTEAFF.

V usage is TRBV29-1 and J usage is TRBJ1-2; D is perhaps TRBD1 (5 bases). The ends were cut back, 3 bases at V and 8 bases at J, with 16 bases in the middle. CDR3 length equals 13 residues. Germline CDR1 is SQVTM and CDR2 is ANQGSEA. DNA for the CDR3: TGCAGCGTTGATGCTGGGACTTCGGGAGGCTACACCTTC. This codes for CSVDAGTSGGYTF.

This clone was seen a few times. The CDR3 region is CASRTGIYEQYF. The CDR3 DNA follows: TGTGCCAGTAGAACAGGGATCTACGAGCAGTACTTC. The chain combines TRBV27 with TRBJ2-7, with D possibly TRBD1 on 6 matching bases. This CDR3 is 12 amino acids long. Per germline, CDR1 MNHEY and CDR2 SMNVEV (reference sequence). The V and J ends lost 9 bases and 3 bases respectively, with 12 bases between them.

This sequence joins TRBV24-1 and TRBJ2-7, with TRBD1 matching over 8 bases. V was pared by 4 bases and J by 3 bases, with 10 bases of the junction left unmatched. The CDR3 is 16 residues long. The germline CDR1 and CDR2 sequences are KGHDR and SFDVKD. The CDR3 bases are TGTGCCACCAGTGACGGGGGCAGGGGGCCATACTACGAGCAGTACTTC. This codes for CATSDGGRGPYYEQYF.

The V call is TRBV15, the J call TRBJ2-7; 13 nucleotides agree with TRBD2. The CDR3 runs to 15 residues. Looked up from germline, CDR1 is LNHNV and CDR2 is YYDKDF (reference sequence). The ends lost 7 bases at V and 7 bases at J; junction bases unmatched: 10. CDR3 in DNA: TGTGCCACCAACCCGCGGACTAGCGGGAGTAGGGAGCAGTACTTC. This gives the protein CATNPRTSGSREQYF. The variable domain in full, with the rest retrieved from reference TRBV15 and TRBJ2-7, is DAMVIQNPRYQVTQFGKPVTLSCSQTLNHNVMYWYQQKSSQAPKLLFHYYDKDFNNEADTPDNFQSRRPNTSFCFLDIRSPGLGDTAMYLCATNPRTSGSREQYFGPGTRLTVT.

The chain carries TRBV27 and TRBJ2-1; 13 bases agree with TRBD2. V dropped 6 bases and J dropped 12; count of bases not matched to a gene: 8. Germline-derived CDR1 and CDR2 are MNHEY and SMNVEV (reference sequence). The CDR3 is made up of 14 amino acids. Here the CDR3 DNA reads TGTGCCAGCAGAGGGACTAGCGGGATTGGGGTGCAGTTCTTC. It yields the protein CASRGTSGIGVQFF.

V gene TRBV4-1 combines with J gene TRBJ2-3; a possible D gene is TRBD1 (6 bases). Trimming cost V 2 bases and J 0 bases, with 12 bases left between them. CDR3 size: 16 residues. The germline gives CDR1 MGHRA, CDR2 YSYEKL. CDR3 protein: CASSQSRDTSTDTQYF. For the CDR3, the DNA is TGCGCCAGCAGCCAAAGCCGGGACACTAGCACAGATACGCAGTATTTT.

The V call is TRBV5-8, the J call TRBJ2-7; D might be TRBD1 (5 bases). The CDR3 contains 12 residues. Per the germline V gene, CDR1 is SGHTS and CDR2 is YDEGEE. V lost 1 base to trimming and J lost 6 bases, with 8 bases between them. The CDR3 DNA sequence: TGTGCCAGCAGCTTGAGGACATCCGAGCAGTACTTC. This sequence encodes CASSLRTSEQYF. Supplemented by reference TRBV5-8 and TRBJ2-7, the full variable domain reads EAGVTQSPTHLIKTRGQQATLRCSPISGHTSVYWYQQALGLGLQFLLWYDEGEERNRGNFPPRFSGRQFPNYSSELNVNALELEDSALYLCASSLRTSEQYFGPGTRLTVT.

V is TRBV24-1 and J is TRBJ2-7; D gene ambiguous. CDR1 KGHDR and CDR2 SFDVKD come from the germline V gene. V lost 1 base, J lost 0 bases, and 6 bases lay in between. This CDR3 has 14 amino acids. The CDR3 coding sequence is TGTGCCACCAGTGATTTCCTCAGCTCCTACGAGCAGTACTTC. Its translation is CATSDFLSSYEQYF.

The chain recombines TRBV28 with TRBJ2-7; D may be TRBD2 (6 bases). CDR3 length equals 12 residues. V dropped 11 bases and J dropped 3 bases, with 14 bases sitting between them. CDR1 and CDR2 from the germline V gene are MDHEN and SYDVKM. The CDR3 is CAVTGARYEQYF. The CDR3, as DNA: TGTGCCGTGACGGGAGCCCGCTACGAGCAGTACTTC.

The CDR3 bases are TGTGCCACCAGTGATTACCTACGTGGAGGACAGTACTTC. Its translation: CATSDYLRGGQYF. The V gene is TRBV24-1, the J gene TRBJ2-7; TRBD2 is a possible D gene (5 bases). From germline, CDR1 is KGHDR and CDR2 SFDVKD. Trimming took off 2 bases at V and 10 bases at J, with 14 bases between the two ends. The CDR3 sequence is 13 residues long.

The chain links TRBV2 to TRBJ2-7, with 9 bases identical to TRBD1. Germline V gives CDR1 SNHLY, CDR2 FYNNEI. Trimming at V came to 7 bases and at J to 3 bases, leaving 16 bases not matched to a gene. This CDR3 spans 17 amino acids. In DNA, the CDR3 is TGTGCCAGCAAAAGACAGGGGGTGTCCTCGCTCTACTACGAGCAGTACTTC. This translates into CASKRQGVSSLYYEQYF.

The V call is TRBV24-1, the J call TRBJ2-5; 10 bases line up with TRBD2. The length of the CDR3 is 17 residues. J gave up 3 bases and V 4 bases, and 10 bases lay outside the gene matches. In germline, CDR1 is KGHDR, CDR2 SFDVKD. CDR3 sequence reads: CATSEAWSLAGEETQYF. In nucleotides, the CDR3 is TGTGCCACCAGTGAGGCCTGGAGCCTAGCGGGAGAAGAGACCCAGTACTTC.

Written as DNA, the CDR3 is TGTGCCAGTAGCGGCGGATGGGGGGTGCGCACTGAAGCTTTCTTT. Translated: CASSGGWGVRTEAFF. The rearrangement joins TRBV19 to TRBJ1-1, with TRBD1 as a possible D gene (5 bases). CDR3 length: 15 residues. Trimming took off 6 bases at V and 4 bases at J, with 18 bases between the two ends. The germline V gene has CDR1 LNHDA and CDR2 SQIVND (reference sequence).

The chain employs TRBV5-1 and TRBJ2-1; maybe TRBD2 (5 bases). V was shortened by 0 bases and J by 9 bases, with 13 bases between the two germline ends. The CDR3 contains 14 residues. Per germline, CDR1 SGHRS and CDR2 YFSETQ. CDR3 protein: CASSLGGELREQFF. For the CDR3, the DNA is TGCGCCAGCAGCTTGGGGGGAGAACTACGTGAGCAGTTCTTC.

The rearrangement joins TRBV5-6 to TRBJ2-1; TRBD2 agrees at 14 bases. Germline-derived CDR1 and CDR2 are SGHDT and YYEEEE. The CDR3 sequence is 15 residues long. V lost 6 bases, J lost 14 bases, and 13 bases stayed unmatched. For the CDR3, the DNA is TGTGCCAGCACCCCCCTGGGACTAGCGGGAGACTCGGAGTTCTTC. This sequence encodes CASTPLGLAGDSEFF.

The V and J genes are TRBV7-8 and TRBJ2-1, with 9 bases lining up with TRBD2. V shed 3 bases and J 4 bases; nucleotides not matched to a gene: 4. The CDR3 is 15 residues long. Germline assignment: CDR1 SGHVS and CDR2 FQNEAQ. The CDR3 DNA reads as TGTGCCAGCAGCTTGGCGGGAGGGCCATACAATGAGCAGTTCTTC. Protein sequence: CASSLAGGPYNEQFF.

The rearrangement uses TRBV7-6 and TRBJ2-1; 8 nucleotides agree with TRBD2. The V gene's germline CDR1 is SGHVS and CDR2 FNYEAQ. Losses at the gene ends were 1 base for V and 7 bases for J; bases not matched to a gene: 21. The CDR3 is made up of 20 amino acids. This chain's CDR3 is CASSLDPPGVAGSLLNEQFF. CDR3 DNA: TGTGCCAGCAGCTTAGACCCCCCGGGGGTAGCGGGATCTCTCTTGAATGAGCAGTTCTTC.

This rearrangement joins TRBV6-1 to TRBJ1-4; D is undetermined. V lost 3 bases, J lost 10 bases, and 12 bases lay in between. This CDR3 comprises 13 residues. Looked up from germline, CDR1 is MNHNS and CDR2 is SASEGT. The CDR3 region has the DNA TGTGCCAGCAGTGAGATGGAGAGAACAAAACTGTTTTTT. It codes for CASSEMERTKLFF.

The chain is built from TRBV28 and TRBJ2-3, with TRBD1 as a possible D gene (6 bases). The CDR3 is 15 amino acids. Germline V gives CDR1 MDHEN, CDR2 SYDVKM. The germline V and J ends were trimmed by 7 bases and 2 bases, with 16 bases remaining between them. CDR3 sequence (DNA): TGTGCCAGCAAGGCCTGGACAGACTCCACAGATACGCAGTATTTT. Its translation is CASKAWTDSTDTQYF.

The rearrangement uses TRBV2 and TRBJ2-3; 9 bases fit TRBD2. The junction had 7 bases not matched to a gene; V was cut back by 6 bases and J by 0 bases. There are 16 residues in the CDR3. Germline V CDR1 and CDR2: SNHLY, FYNNEI. The CDR3: CASRLRLAASTDTQYF. For the CDR3, the DNA is TGTGCCAGCAGGCTAAGACTAGCGGCTAGCACAGATACGCAGTATTTT.

The CDR3 coding sequence is TGTGCCAGCAAGGAGGACAGGGTGGGAGAGACCCAGTACTTC. Residues: CASKEDRVGETQYF. The chain has TRBV2 and TRBJ2-5, with TRBD1 matching 8 bases. The J segment lost 4 bases and the V segment lost 7 bases, leaving 8 bases of the junction unmatched. The CDR3 is 14 residues long. Germline CDR1 is SNHLY and CDR2 is FYNNEI.

This chain connects TRBV10-2 to TRBJ2-3; a weak D match, TRBD1 (6 bases). The CDR3 loop spans 15 amino acids. V shed 4 bases and J shed 4 bases, with 15 bases lying between them. CDR1 is WSHSY, CDR2 SAAADI, per germline. The CDR3 coding sequence is TGCGCCAGCAGTGCCTACAGGGCTGGCGCAGATACGCAGTATTTT. Its translation is CASSAYRAGADTQYF.

The rearrangement joins TRBV18 to TRBJ2-1, with D perhaps matching TRBD1 (6 bases). The CDR3 contains 17 residues. Germline CDR1 KGHSH, CDR2 LQKENI. V was shortened by 0 bases and J by 6 bases, with 18 bases between the two germline ends. CDR3 sequence: CASSPPNGRGSRNEQFF. The DNA for the CDR3 is TGTGCCAGCTCACCACCTAATGGCAGGGGCTCGCGCAATGAGCAGTTCTTC. Combining the CDR3 with reference TRBV18 and TRBJ2-1 gives the whole variable domain NAGVMQNPRHLVRRRGQEARLRCSPMKGHSHVYWYRQLPEEGLKFMVYLQKENIIDESGMPKERFSAEFPKEGPSILRIQQVVRGDSAAYFCASSPPNGRGSRNEQFFGPGTRLTVL.

This clone was seen just once. DNA of the CDR3: TGTGCCAGCAGCTCGGGACAGCCTAATGAAAAACTGTTTTTT. Its protein product is CASSSGQPNEKLFF. J is TRBJ1-4 and V is TRBV7-2; TRBD1 aligns across 7 bases. Germline assignment: CDR1 SGHTA and CDR2 FQGNSA. CDR3 length: 14 amino acids. After removal of 4 bases from V and 3 bases from J, the junction contained 2 bases not matched to a gene.

This clone was detected only a few times. The chain carries TRBV7-6 and TRBJ1-3; D call uncertain. CDR1 SGHVS and CDR2 FNYEAQ come from the germline V gene. Trimming removed 5 bases at V and 0 bases at J, with 11 bases between. There are 15 residues in the CDR3. CDR3 residues: CASSQDTASGNTIYF. In DNA, the CDR3 is TGTGCCAGCAGCCAAGACACCGCCTCTGGAAACACCATATATTTT.

This clone was counted a single time. The chain recombines TRBV2 with TRBJ2-3; TRBD2 aligns across 11 bases. Germline CDR1 reads SNHLY; CDR2 reads FYNNEI. The CDR3 is made up of 18 amino acids. With V trimmed by 3 bases and J by 0 bases, 8 bases remained unmatched. In DNA form, the CDR3 reads TGTGCCAGCAGTGAGGGACTAGCGGCCCTCACTAGCACAGATACGCAGTATTTT. This sequence encodes CASSEGLAALTSTDTQYF.